This T cell receptor (beta chain) was identified in a study of blood T cell repertoires in COVID-19. Study in general: PBMCs, B-cell-depleted T cells, or T cells were the source of the cDNA or gDNA that made up the material.

Germline V gives CDR1 KGHSH, CDR2 LQKENI. The CDR3 has 17 residues. Trimming removed 3 bases from V and 5 bases from J; junction bases left unmatched: 10. During active infection, Seattle patients enrolled and were then monitored through disease. Under the authors' procedure: Reference gene primer amplification in the assay estimated nucleated cell counts. Method: immunoSEQ multiplex PCR; TCRdb's copy keeps in-frame clones and lacks some. V, J and clone size derive from that table, while D and trimming were established from the DNA sequence. The data hold about 340,000 clones, with around 88% observed a single time.

The sequence derives from a woman aged 55 to 70 with COVID-19, enrolled during active disease. The sequenced sample was peripheral blood. V is TRBV18 and J is TRBJ2-3, with 11 positions matching TRBD1. The CDR3 bases are TGTGCCAGCTCACCGCCTCGGGACAGGGGGTCTTTAGATACGCAGTATTTT. It specifies CASSPPRDRGSLDTQYF.